This TCR beta chain was profiled in a study of technical replicates of blood from a few donors. V dropped 0 bases and J dropped 0; count of bases not matched to a gene: 4. Per germline, CDR1 SGDLS and CDR2 YYNGEE. This CDR3 region has 16 residues. Measured with immunoSEQ multiplex PCR; TCRdb has only the in-frame clones, and not every one. The sample has approximately 81,000 clones; 96% are singletons. Material for sequencing was T cells isolated from PBMCs. The receptor was derived from a human donor in good health. The chain joins TRBV9 to TRBJ1-2; 8 positions match TRBD1. The CDR3 DNA reads TGTGCCAGCAGCGTAGGCACAGGGGGAGCTAACTATGGCTACACCTTC. It yields the protein CASSVGTGGANYGYTF.